A single sample gave rise to the 17 T cell receptor beta chains below, sequenced in a study of T cells expressing NK-cell markers. TCRdb re-called the 5' RACE reads, yielding one record per CDR3 amino acid sequence without DNA. The sample spans 550,000 or so distinct CDR3 sequences; the ten largest clones claim approximately 3.5%. Sequencing was performed on blood T cells: a sorted CD56 or NKG2C T cell subset, CD4+ or CD8+ T cells, or bulk PBMC T cells (not recorded which). Receptors were obtained from a man in his late teens or twenties in good health.

J is TRBJ2-7 and V is TRBV7-2. The CDR3 covers 13 residues. CDR1 and CDR2 (germline): SGHTA, FQGNSA. The CDR3 spells CASSLAITYEQYF.

The chain couples TRBV7-2 to TRBJ2-1; TCRdb's assignment of TRBD1 cannot be checked, as there is no DNA. Germline lookup yields CDR1 SGHTA and CDR2 FQGNSA. The CDR3 has 11 amino acids. The CDR3 loop reads CASSLGQGWFF.

CDR3 residues: CSAEPGLHYNEQFF. V and J are TRBV20-1 and TRBJ2-1; TCRdb outputs TRBD2, but without DNA this stays unchecked. Germline loops: CDR1 DFQATT, CDR2 SNEGSKA (reference sequence). This CDR3 has 14 amino acids.

The rearrangement joins TRBV7-9 to TRBJ2-5; TCRdb gives TRBD1 as the D gene, but with no DNA this cannot be confirmed. The germline CDR1 and CDR2 sequences are SEHNR and FQNEAQ (reference sequence). The CDR3 runs to 15 residues. The CDR3 protein is CASSLLTSAQGTQYF.

The chain couples TRBV7-3 to TRBJ1-2; no DNA is available, so the TRBD1 call from TCRdb remains unchecked. CDR1 is SGHTA, CDR2 FQGTGA, per germline. The CDR3 covers 14 residues. CDR3: CASSPTWGADGYTF. The variable domain in full, completed from reference TRBV7-3 and TRBJ1-2, reads GAGVSQTPSNKVTEKGKYVELRCDPISGHTALYWYRQSLGQGPEFLIYFQGTGAADDSGLPNDRFFAVRPEGSVSTLKIQRTERGDSAVYLCASSPTWGADGYTFGSGTRLTVV.

This rearrangement joins TRBV15 to TRBJ2-5; TCRdb reports TRBD1, a call that lacks DNA to check it against. The CDR3 sequence is 16 residues long. The germline CDR1 and CDR2 sequences are LNHNV and YYDKDF (reference sequence). CDR3 in amino acids: CATSRTRTGWEETQYF.

This chain connects TRBV10-3 to TRBJ2-1; the TCRdb D gene call, TRBD1, has no DNA to confirm it. This CDR3 comprises 13 residues. The germline CDR1 and CDR2 sequences are ENHRY and SYGVKD. The CDR3 protein is CAIRTDIYNEQFF.

This chain uses TRBV5-5 with TRBJ1-2. The CDR3 is 14 residues long. The germline V gene has CDR1 SGHKS and CDR2 YYEKEE (reference sequence). The CDR3 loop reads CASSLSGANYGYTF.

The rearrangement uses TRBV15 and TRBJ1-5; the TRBD1 assignment by TCRdb is unverifiable without DNA. Germline assignment: CDR1 LNHNV and CDR2 YYDKDF (reference sequence). There are 14 residues in the CDR3. The CDR3 sequence is CATSRDQIGGGRHF.

This chain joins TRBV7-9 and TRBJ2-5; the TCRdb D gene call, TRBD2, has no DNA to confirm it. Germline CDR1 reads SEHNR; CDR2 reads FQNEAQ (reference sequence). CDR3 length: 15 residues. CDR3 region: CASSSTGLAKETQYF. The variable domain in full, with the rest retrieved from reference TRBV7-9 and TRBJ2-5, is DTGVSQNPRHKITKRGQNVTFRCDPISEHNRLYWYRQTLGQGPEFLTYFQNEAQLEKSRLLSDRFSAERPKGSFSTLEIQRTEQGDSAMYLCASSSTGLAKETQYFGPGTRLLVL.

The rearrangement links TRBV7-9 to TRBJ2-3. This CDR3 is 15 amino acids long. CDR1 is SEHNR, CDR2 FQNEAQ, per germline (reference sequence). The CDR3 here is CASSKATDPTDTQYF.

The rearrangement uses TRBV10-1 and TRBJ2-3; the TRBD1 assignment by TCRdb is unverifiable without DNA. CDR3 length: 15 amino acids. Per the germline V gene, CDR1 is WNHNN and CDR2 is SYGVQD (reference sequence). The chain's CDR3 is CASSAFSGTGDTQYF.

This rearrangement joins TRBV5-1 to TRBJ2-1. Germline V gene lookup returns CDR1 SGHRS and CDR2 YFSETQ. This CDR3 comprises 15 residues. This chain's CDR3 is CASSLVQVMDNEQFF.

The rearrangement links TRBV7-2 to TRBJ1-1; TCRdb reports TRBD1, a call that lacks DNA to check it against. The CDR3 spans 15 residues. CDR1 and CDR2 (germline): SGHTA, FQGNSA. The CDR3 loop is CASSLERGHNTEAFF. The whole variable domain, filled in from reference TRBV7-2 and TRBJ1-1, reads GAGVSQSPSNKVTEKGKDVELRCDPISGHTALYWYRQSLGQGLEFLIYFQGNSAPDKSGLPSDRFSAERTGGSVSTLTIQRTQQEDSAVYLCASSLERGHNTEAFFGQGTRLTVV.

This chain joins TRBV7-9 and TRBJ2-3; the TCRdb call, TRBD2, lacks DNA for checking. Looked up from germline, CDR1 is SEHNR and CDR2 is FQNEAQ (reference sequence). The CDR3 has 15 amino acids. The CDR3 sequence is CASSSGLAGTDTQYF. Based on the CDR3 plus reference TRBV7-9 and TRBJ2-3, the full variable domain is DTGVSQNPRHKITKRGQNVTFRCDPISEHNRLYWYRQTLGQGPEFLTYFQNEAQLEKSRLLSDRFSAERPKGSFSTLEIQRTEQGDSAMYLCASSSGLAGTDTQYFGPGTRLTVL.

The chain joins TRBV7-9 to TRBJ1-1; the TRBD1 assignment by TCRdb is unverifiable without DNA. The germline gives CDR1 SEHNR, CDR2 FQNEAQ (reference sequence). The CDR3 has 16 amino acids. CDR3 protein: CASSDRDREGRTEAFF.

The rearrangement uses TRBV4-3 and TRBJ2-1; as DNA is missing, the TRBD2 call by TCRdb cannot be tested. The CDR3 totals 17 residues. Looked up from germline, CDR1 is LGHNA and CDR2 is YSLEER. The CDR3 spells CASSQERSGVGYNEQFF.